This T cell receptor (beta chain) was observed in a study of blood T cell repertoires in COVID-19. Study overall: Researchers got acute and convalescent COVID-19 samples from the United States, Italy and Spain. Sources were T cells, B-cell-depleted T cells, or PBMCs; the material itself was cDNA or gDNA.

Enrolled through a virtual design, the participants were between roughly 18 and 90 years of age and came from 24 US areas. Cohort placement rested on clinical history that participants reported themselves. Generated by immunoSEQ multiplex PCR, the TCRdb table keeps only in-frame clones and is missing some. In the table there are 300,000 to 350,000 clones, 75% to 90% of which are singletons. Germline values: CDR1 SQVTM, CDR2 ANQGSEA. Trimming pared 5 bases from V and 2 bases from J, leaving 15 bases between. There are 14 residues in the CDR3. The receptor was derived from a man aged 25 to 45 who had recovered from COVID-19. The source material was PBMCs or T cells enriched from blood (not recorded which). The chain combines TRBV29-1 with TRBJ1-2; a possible D gene is TRBD1 (5 bases). The CDR3 nucleotides are TGCAGCGTTCGAATCGCGGGGGGAAACTATGGCTACACCTTC. As protein: CSVRIAGGNYGYTF. Full variable domain (rest looked up from reference TRBV29-1 and TRBJ1-2): SAVISQKPSRDICQRGTSLTIQCQVDSQVTMMFWYRQQPGQSLTLIATANQGSEATYESGFVIDKFPISRPNLTFSTLTVSNMSPEDSSIYLCSVRIAGGNYGYTFGSGTRLTVV.